The rows below give T cell receptor beta chains drawn from one sample of a study of blood T cell repertoires in COVID-19. The assay was immunoSEQ multiplex PCR, and TCRdb's table has in-frame clones only and misses some. The sample lists 92,000 or so clones; 72% were seen once. Sequencing was carried out using peripheral blood. Every receptor here comes from a woman older than 75 with acute or convalescent COVID-19. Each CDR3 is given with its conserved first and last residue. D genes are given only for firm matches. Expanded clones are given a class, and other clones once, few, many or no size at all.

DNA: TGTGCCAGCTCACCGACAGGGTTTGGCTACACCTTC
CDR3: CASSPTGFGYTF
V: TRBV18
D: TRBD1
J: TRBJ1-2
size: -

DNA: TGTGCCAGCAGAAGAGAACTATCCTACGAGCAGTACTTC
CDR3: CASRRELSYEQYF
V: TRBV27
D: -
J: TRBJ2-7
size: -

DNA: TGTGCCAGCAGTCCACTAGCGGCCACAGATACGCAGTATTTT
CDR3: CASSPLAATDTQYF
V: TRBV28
D: TRBD2
J: TRBJ2-3
size: -

DNA: TGTGCCAGCAGCCGGAGCGGGGGTTCGTATGAGCAGTTCTTC
CDR3: CASSRSGGSYEQFF
V: TRBV7-3
D: TRBD2
J: TRBJ2-1
size: -

DNA: TGTGCCAGCAGCTTTCGACTAGCGGGGGCCAGCACAGATACGCAGTATTTT
CDR3: CASSFRLAGASTDTQYF
V: TRBV7-2
D: TRBD2
J: TRBJ2-3
size: -

DNA: TGTGCCAGTAGTATAGGAGGTGGCGGGGGGGCGAACGAGCAGTACTTC
CDR3: CASSIGGGGGANEQYF
V: TRBV19
D: TRBD2
J: TRBJ2-7
size: -

DNA: TGTGCCAGCAGCCCCATTCGCGAGGGAAACACCATATATTTT
CDR3: CASSPIREGNTIYF
V: TRBV9
D: -
J: TRBJ1-3
size: -

DNA: TGTGCCAGCACTCTCCTATCGGGGAGAGGCTACACCTTC
CDR3: CASTLLSGRGYTF
V: TRBV6-5
D: -
J: TRBJ1-2
size: few

DNA: TGTGCCAGCAGCGTAGGCCCCAGGGGGTATGGCTACACCTTC
CDR3: CASSVGPRGYGYTF
V: TRBV9
D: TRBD1
J: TRBJ1-2
size: -

DNA: TGTGCCAGCAGCGGGGGGACCTACAATGAGCAGTTCTTC
CDR3: CASSGGTYNEQFF
V: TRBV7-3
D: -
J: TRBJ2-1
size: -

DNA: TGTGCCAGCAGTCAGGGACACAACACTGAAGCTTTCTTT
CDR3: CASSQGHNTEAFF
V: TRBV6-2/TRBV6-3
D: -
J: TRBJ1-1
size: few

DNA: TGTGCCAGCAGTCCAAGTCGGGGGAATGAAAAACTGTTTTTT
CDR3: CASSPSRGNEKLFF
V: TRBV2
D: -
J: TRBJ1-4
size: -

DNA: TGTGCCAGCAGCCCCTGTCCGACAGGGAGTTTCGCTGAAGCTTTCTTT
CDR3: CASSPCPTGSFAEAFF
V: TRBV3-1/TRBV3-2
D: TRBD1
J: TRBJ1-1
size: -

DNA: TGCAGCGCCGGAACAGGGGATTCCTATGGCTACACCTTC
CDR3: CSAGTGDSYGYTF
V: TRBV29-1
D: TRBD1
J: TRBJ1-2
size: few

DNA: TGTGCCAGCAGCCCCGGACAGGGAGGTAATTCACCCCTCCACTTT
CDR3: CASSPGQGGNSPLHF
V: TRBV3-1/TRBV3-2
D: TRBD1
J: TRBJ1-6
size: once

DNA: TGTGCCAGCACCTCCGGGACAGGGGATGAAAAACTGTTTTTT
CDR3: CASTSGTGDEKLFF
V: TRBV2
D: TRBD1
J: TRBJ1-4
size: -

DNA: TGCAGCGTCCAACAGGGGGCTGGGGCCAACGTCCTGACTTTC
CDR3: CSVQQGAGANVLTF
V: TRBV29-1
D: TRBD1
J: TRBJ2-6
size: few

DNA: TGTGCCACCAGCAGAGATCGTCAGGTCAATGAGCAGTTCTTC
CDR3: CATSRDRQVNEQFF
V: TRBV15
D: -
J: TRBJ2-1
size: -